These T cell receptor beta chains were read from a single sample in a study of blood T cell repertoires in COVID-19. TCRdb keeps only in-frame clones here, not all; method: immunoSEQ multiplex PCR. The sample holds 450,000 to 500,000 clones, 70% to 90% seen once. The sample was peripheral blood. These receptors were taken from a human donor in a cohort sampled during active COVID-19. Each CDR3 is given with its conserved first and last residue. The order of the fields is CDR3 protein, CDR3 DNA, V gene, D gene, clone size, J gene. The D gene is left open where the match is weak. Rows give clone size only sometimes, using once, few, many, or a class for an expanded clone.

cdr3_aa: CSVRVNQNTEAFF
cdr3_nt: TGCAGCGTAAGAGTTAACCAGAACACTGAAGCTTTCTTT
v_call: TRBV29-1
d_call: .
clone_size: .
j_call: TRBJ1-1

cdr3_aa: CAWSVTRRGNQPQHF
cdr3_nt: TGTGCCTGGAGTGTGACTCGGAGGGGCAATCAGCCCCAGCATTTT
v_call: TRBV30
d_call: .
clone_size: few
j_call: TRBJ1-5

cdr3_aa: CASSQDTSGRRQYF
cdr3_nt: TGTGCCAGCAGCCAAGATACTAGCGGGAGACGGCAGTACTTC
v_call: TRBV14
d_call: TRBD2
clone_size: .
j_call: TRBJ2-7

cdr3_aa: CAWSTGTSVYNEQFF
cdr3_nt: TGTGCCTGGAGTACCGGGACTAGCGTATACAATGAGCAGTTCTTC
v_call: TRBV30
d_call: TRBD2
clone_size: .
j_call: TRBJ2-1

cdr3_aa: CAWRPDRDSNQPQHF
cdr3_nt: TGTGCCTGGAGACCGGACAGGGATAGCAATCAGCCCCAGCATTTT
v_call: TRBV30
d_call: TRBD1
clone_size: .
j_call: TRBJ1-5

cdr3_aa: CASSPMGTGDRGYTF
cdr3_nt: TGTGCCAGCAGCCCCATGGGGACAGGAGATCGAGGCTACACCTTC
v_call: TRBV9
d_call: TRBD1
clone_size: .
j_call: TRBJ1-2

cdr3_aa: CASSSSPRKLQYEQYF
cdr3_nt: TGTGCCAGCAGTTCGTCCCCGCGGAAATTGCAGTACGAGCAGTACTTC
v_call: TRBV28
d_call: .
clone_size: .
j_call: TRBJ2-7

cdr3_aa: CAINDPEQGARETQYF
cdr3_nt: TGTGCCATCAACGACCCCGAACAGGGGGCGAGGGAGACCCAGTACTTC
v_call: TRBV10-3
d_call: TRBD1
clone_size: .
j_call: TRBJ2-5

cdr3_aa: CASSSLSTGAFF
cdr3_nt: TGTGCCAGCAGCTCACTATCGACAGGAGCTTTCTTT
v_call: TRBV3-1/TRBV3-2
d_call: .
clone_size: .
j_call: TRBJ1-1

cdr3_aa: CASSSGTGIYEQYF
cdr3_nt: TGTGCCAGCAGTTCCGGGACAGGCATCTACGAGCAGTACTTC
v_call: TRBV14
d_call: TRBD1
clone_size: .
j_call: TRBJ2-7

cdr3_aa: CASSEGQNEKLFF
cdr3_nt: TGTGCCAGCAGTGAAGGGCAGAATGAAAAACTGTTTTTT
v_call: TRBV2
d_call: .
clone_size: .
j_call: TRBJ1-4

cdr3_aa: CASSLGGELTDTQYF
cdr3_nt: TGTGCCAGCAGCCTCGGAGGGGAGTTGACAGATACGCAGTATTTT
v_call: TRBV5-6
d_call: .
clone_size: few
j_call: TRBJ2-3

cdr3_aa: CASTPGTGSYEQYF
cdr3_nt: TGTGCCAGTACCCCCGGGACAGGGAGCTACGAGCAGTACTTC
v_call: TRBV19
d_call: TRBD1
clone_size: .
j_call: TRBJ2-7

cdr3_aa: CASSVQLESYEQYF
cdr3_nt: TGTGCCAGTAGTGTCCAACTAGAAAGCTACGAGCAGTACTTC
v_call: TRBV19
d_call: .
clone_size: .
j_call: TRBJ2-7

cdr3_aa: CASSQDGGGSYNSPLHF
cdr3_nt: TGCGCCAGCAGCCAAGATGGGGGCGGCTCCTATAATTCACCCCTCCACTTT
v_call: TRBV4-3
d_call: .
clone_size: .
j_call: TRBJ1-6

cdr3_aa: CASSLDLTGGRGYTF
cdr3_nt: TGTGCCAGCAGCTTAGATCTTACAGGGGGCCGAGGCTACACCTTC
v_call: TRBV11-2
d_call: TRBD1
clone_size: once
j_call: TRBJ1-2

cdr3_aa: CASSFRVDTDTQYF
cdr3_nt: TGCGCCAGCAGCTTCCGGGTGGACACAGATACGCAGTATTTT
v_call: TRBV4-3
d_call: .
clone_size: .
j_call: TRBJ2-3

cdr3_aa: CAWSSLNRDQPQHF
cdr3_nt: TGTGCCTGGAGTTCCCTCAACAGGGATCAGCCCCAGCATTTT
v_call: TRBV30
d_call: .
clone_size: .
j_call: TRBJ1-5

cdr3_aa: CASSSTGGVDTQYF
cdr3_nt: TGTGCCAGCAGCTCAACAGGGGGAGTTGATACGCAGTATTTT
v_call: TRBV6-6
d_call: TRBD1
clone_size: .
j_call: TRBJ2-3

cdr3_aa: CASSSGGREQYF
cdr3_nt: TGTGCCAGCAGCTCAGGGGGACGGGAGCAGTACTTC
v_call: TRBV6-2/TRBV6-3
d_call: TRBD1
clone_size: .
j_call: TRBJ2-7

cdr3_aa: CASSYSLYEQYF
cdr3_nt: TGTGCCAGCAGTTACTCACTATACGAGCAGTACTTC
v_call: TRBV6-6
d_call: .
clone_size: few
j_call: TRBJ2-7

cdr3_aa: CASSPTSGSSPKNIQYF
cdr3_nt: TGTGCCAGCAGCCCGACTAGCGGGAGTAGCCCCAAAAACATTCAGTACTTC
v_call: TRBV4-2
d_call: TRBD2
clone_size: .
j_call: TRBJ2-4

cdr3_aa: CASSVDRGGNEQYF
cdr3_nt: TGCGCCAGCAGCGTGGACAGGGGAGGCAACGAGCAGTACTTC
v_call: TRBV10-1
d_call: TRBD1
clone_size: .
j_call: TRBJ2-7

cdr3_aa: CASSLLGPSLPQHF
cdr3_nt: TGTGCCAGCAGTTTATTGGGGCCTAGTCTTCCCCAGCATTTT
v_call: TRBV28
d_call: .
clone_size: .
j_call: TRBJ1-5

cdr3_aa: CASSSPGQTYEQYF
cdr3_nt: TGTGCCAGCAGTTCCCCGGGACAGACCTACGAGCAGTACTTC
v_call: TRBV6-2/TRBV6-3
d_call: TRBD1
clone_size: once
j_call: TRBJ2-7

cdr3_aa: CSVGDISPSGNTIYF
cdr3_nt: TGCAGCGTGGGGGACATCTCCCCCTCTGGAAACACCATATATTTT
v_call: TRBV29-1
d_call: .
clone_size: .
j_call: TRBJ1-3

cdr3_aa: CASSLGKADYGYTF
cdr3_nt: TGTGCCAGTTCCCTCGGGAAAGCCGACTATGGCTACACCTTC
v_call: TRBV19
d_call: .
clone_size: .
j_call: TRBJ1-2

cdr3_aa: CATSRDPGSSYNEQFF
cdr3_nt: TGTGCCACCAGCAGAGATCCGGGGAGCTCCTACAATGAGCAGTTCTTC
v_call: TRBV15
d_call: .
clone_size: once
j_call: TRBJ2-1

cdr3_aa: CASRSGTSMNEQFF
cdr3_nt: TGTGCCAGCAGGTCCGGGACTAGTATGAATGAGCAGTTCTTC
v_call: TRBV11-2
d_call: TRBD2
clone_size: many
j_call: TRBJ2-1

cdr3_aa: CAWSVIRTMETGANVLTF
cdr3_nt: TGTGCCTGGAGTGTAATTAGGACAATGGAAACTGGGGCCAACGTCCTGACTTTC
v_call: TRBV30
d_call: .
clone_size: .
j_call: TRBJ2-6

cdr3_aa: CASSVLQGSVTEAFF
cdr3_nt: TGTGCCAGCAGTGTCTTACAGGGAAGTGTCACTGAAGCTTTCTTT
v_call: TRBV2
d_call: .
clone_size: few
j_call: TRBJ1-1

cdr3_aa: CASSIARVLRNQPQHF
cdr3_nt: TGTGCCAGTAGTATAGCTCGGGTCCTAAGAAATCAGCCCCAGCATTTT
v_call: TRBV19
d_call: .
clone_size: .
j_call: TRBJ1-5

cdr3_aa: CASSLLAGAAGELFF
cdr3_nt: TGTGCCAGCAGCCTACTAGCGGGAGCGGCCGGGGAGCTGTTTTTT
v_call: TRBV11-2
d_call: TRBD2
clone_size: once
j_call: TRBJ2-2

cdr3_aa: CASSQVTPRGETQYF
cdr3_nt: TGTGCCAGCAGCCAAGTGACCCCCAGGGGCGAGACCCAGTACTTC
v_call: TRBV3-1/TRBV3-2
d_call: .
clone_size: .
j_call: TRBJ2-5

cdr3_aa: CAISEILGNTGELFF
cdr3_nt: TGTGCCATCAGTGAGATACTAGGGAACACCGGGGAGCTGTTTTTT
v_call: TRBV10-3
d_call: .
clone_size: .
j_call: TRBJ2-2

cdr3_aa: CATSDSGTSGPLSSYNEQFF
cdr3_nt: TGTGCCACCAGTGATTCCGGGACTAGCGGACCGTTGAGCTCCTACAATGAGCAGTTCTTC
v_call: TRBV24-1
d_call: TRBD2
clone_size: .
j_call: TRBJ2-1

cdr3_aa: CASSLRAGGFVDEQFF
cdr3_nt: TGTGCCAGCAGCTTGAGGGCGGGAGGGTTTGTTGATGAGCAGTTCTTC
v_call: TRBV5-4
d_call: TRBD2
clone_size: .
j_call: TRBJ2-1

cdr3_aa: CASSLSGPSTDTQYF
cdr3_nt: TGTGCCAGCAGCCTAAGCGGTCCTAGCACAGATACGCAGTATTTT
v_call: TRBV2
d_call: .
clone_size: once
j_call: TRBJ2-3

cdr3_aa: CASRPAVSNQPQHF
cdr3_nt: TGTGCCAGCAGACCTGCGGTAAGCAATCAGCCCCAGCATTTT
v_call: TRBV28
d_call: .
clone_size: .
j_call: TRBJ1-5

cdr3_aa: CASSQVDWSEQFF
cdr3_nt: TGTGCCAGCAGCCAAGTAGACTGGAGTGAGCAGTTCTTC
v_call: TRBV14
d_call: .
clone_size: .
j_call: TRBJ2-1

cdr3_aa: CASRLDRYNEQFF
cdr3_nt: TGTGCCAGCAGACTTGACAGGTACAATGAGCAGTTCTTC
v_call: TRBV7-8
d_call: .
clone_size: many
j_call: TRBJ2-1